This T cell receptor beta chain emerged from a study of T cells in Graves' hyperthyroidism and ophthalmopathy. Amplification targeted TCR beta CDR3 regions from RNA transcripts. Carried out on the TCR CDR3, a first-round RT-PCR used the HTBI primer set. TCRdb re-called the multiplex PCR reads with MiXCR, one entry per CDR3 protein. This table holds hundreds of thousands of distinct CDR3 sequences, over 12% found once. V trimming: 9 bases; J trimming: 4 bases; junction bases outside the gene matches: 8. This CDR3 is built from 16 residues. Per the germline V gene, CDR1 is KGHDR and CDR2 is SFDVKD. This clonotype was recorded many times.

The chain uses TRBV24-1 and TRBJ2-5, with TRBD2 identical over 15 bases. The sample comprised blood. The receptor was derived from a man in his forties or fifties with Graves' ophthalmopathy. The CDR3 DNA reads TGTGCCACCGCATCCGGACTAGCGGGAGGGGCAGAGACCCAGTACTTC. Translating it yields CATASGLAGGAETQYF.